A single sample is the source of the 5 T cell receptor beta chains below, sequenced in a study of blood T cells in healthy people across ages. Alongside a J-beta primer mix, a sample-barcoded 5' primer served in a second PCR lasting about 7 to 11 cycles. TCRdb fed the 5' RACE reads into MiXCR, producing one record per CDR3 protein. The repertoire holds more than 1,000,000 distinct CDR3 sequences, with 25% as singletons. The same sample was also studied in work on T cells of mothers and their children.

The sample was blood. The receptors derive from a girl aged 2-10 years in good health.

For this clonotype: A read error may produce the germline difference seen at one junction end. The V and J genes are TRBV4-2 and TRBJ2-1, with D perhaps matching TRBD1 (6 bases). There are 16 residues in the CDR3. The germline V gene encodes CDR1 LGHNA and CDR2 YNFKEQ. As DNA, the CDR3 is TGTGCCAGCAGCTCGACGGACAGCCATTCCTCCAATGAGCAGTTCTTC. Its translation: CASSSTDSHSSNEQFF.

This clonotype was detected once. The V call is TRBV9, the J call TRBJ2-5; TRBD2 aligns across 8 bases. The junction had 11 bases not matched to a gene; V was cut back by 3 bases and J by 4 bases. CDR3 length equals 16 residues. Looked up from germline, CDR1 is SGDLS and CDR2 is YYNGEE. This chain's CDR3 is CASSDPDREGRETQYF. The DNA of the CDR3 is TGTGCCAGCAGCGACCCCGACCGGGAGGGCCGAGAGACCCAGTACTTC.

The gene calls are TRBV11-1 and TRBJ1-1, with 9 bases lining up with TRBD1. Germline CDR1 is SGHAT and CDR2 is FQDESV (reference sequence). The CDR3 has 14 residues. V shed 5 bases, J shed 5 bases, and the junction held 6 bases outside the gene matches. The CDR3 DNA reads TGTGCCAGCAGCCAGACAGGGGGTGATACTGAAGCTTTCTTT. It translates to CASSQTGGDTEAFF.

The V gene is TRBV29-1, the J gene TRBJ2-1, with 8 bases lining up with TRBD1. The germline gives CDR1 SQVTM, CDR2 ANQGSEA. With V trimmed by 7 bases and J by 5 bases, 7 bases remained unmatched. CDR3 length equals 13 residues. The CDR3 DNA reads TGCAGCGCCGGACAGGGTTCCAACAATGAGCAGTTCTTC. The encoded protein is CSAGQGSNNEQFF.

CDR3 protein: CASSIDPDYEQYF. The CDR3 bases are TGTGCCAGTAGTATAGATCCGGACTACGAGCAGTACTTC. The chain combines TRBV19 with TRBJ2-7; no definite D call. V was pared by 0 bases and J by 3 bases, with 6 bases between. The CDR3 consists of 13 residues. Germline assignment: CDR1 LNHDA and CDR2 SQIVND (reference sequence).